This T cell receptor beta chain is from a study of blood T cell repertoires in COVID-19. The CDR3 covers 13 residues. Germline CDR1 and CDR2: SNHLY and FYNNEI. The germline V and J ends were trimmed by 3 bases and 11 bases, with 16 bases remaining between them. Generated by immunoSEQ multiplex PCR, the TCRdb table keeps only in-frame clones and is missing some. The data show fewer than 200,000 clones, under 85% seen once. This clone was seen a single time. The material sequenced was peripheral blood. This chain connects TRBV2 to TRBJ1-1, with a possible D match to TRBD1 (5 bases). The sequence derives from a man aged 55 to 70 who had recovered from COVID-19. CDR3 DNA sequence: TGTGCCAGCAGTGAGGGGCAGGCCGTCCTTGCTTTCTTT. Protein product: CASSEGQAVLAFF.